Listed here are 11 T cell receptor beta chains from one sample, sequenced in a study of T cell repertoires in cytomegalovirus infection. One entry per CDR3 protein results from TCRdb running MiXCR on the reads. This sample has 400,000 to 550,000 distinct CDR3 sequences, with 10% to 12% found just once. The source material was PBMCs. These receptors originate from a human donor in good health (CMV status not recorded). Some clones in this sample may be carry-over from other donors' samples.

This clonotype was seen repeatedly, ten times or more. The gene calls are TRBV6-2 or TRBV6-3 and TRBJ1-5; 7 positions agree with TRBD1. The CDR3 is made up of 15 amino acids. J lost 2 bases, V lost 5 bases, and 6 bases had no gene match. CDR1 and CDR2 (germline): MNHEY, SVGEGT. The CDR3 DNA is TGTGCCAGCAGTCTCGGACAGGCTCGCAATCAGCCCCAGCATTTT. As protein: CASSLGQARNQPQHF.

This clonotype was seen more than once but under ten times. The rearrangement links TRBV6-5 to TRBJ1-1; possibly TRBD1 for D (6 bases). The germline V gene encodes CDR1 MNHEY and CDR2 SVGAGI. This CDR3 region has 13 residues. V shed 5 bases and J shed 7 bases, with 14 bases lying between them. The CDR3 DNA sequence: TGTGCCAGCAGTCCCCCCGGACAGCTTGAAGCTTTCTTT. Protein sequence: CASSPPGQLEAFF.

At least ten counts were recorded for this clonotype. The chain couples TRBV5-4 to TRBJ1-2; TRBD1 agrees at 8 bases. The CDR3 loop spans 16 amino acids. Germline trimming cut 3 bases from V and 6 bases from J; bases unmatched to any gene: 13. The germline CDR1 and CDR2 sequences are SGHNT and YYREEE (reference sequence). This chain's CDR3 is CASSSGIGTGRHGYTF. The CDR3 DNA is TGTGCCAGCAGCTCCGGGATCGGGACAGGTCGGCATGGCTACACCTTC.

At least ten counts were recorded for this clonotype. The chain is built from TRBV7-2 and TRBJ1-3; D might be TRBD1 (5 bases). CDR1 and CDR2 (germline): SGHTA, FQGNSA. The CDR3 length is 15 residues. V was pared by 1 base and J by 4 bases, with 11 bases between. The chain's CDR3 is CASSLGGLRGNTIYF. The CDR3 nucleotides read TGTGCCAGCAGCTTAGGGGGGTTGAGGGGAAACACCATATATTTT.

This clonotype was observed many times. The chain joins TRBV7-6 to TRBJ2-1, with 8 bases lining up with TRBD2. Looked up from germline, CDR1 is SGHVS and CDR2 is FNYEAQ. This CDR3 has 19 residues. J lost 0 bases, V lost 1 base, and 11 bases had no gene match. This CDR3 reads CASSLVLADFLSSYNEQFF. The CDR3 coding sequence is TGTGCCAGCAGCTTAGTACTAGCGGATTTCCTGAGCTCCTACAATGAGCAGTTCTTC. Using reference TRBV7-6 and TRBJ2-1 for the parts outside the CDR3, the full variable domain is GAGVSQSPRYKVTKRGQDVALRCDPISGHVSLYWYRQALGQGPEFLTYFNYEAQQDKSGLPNDRFSAERPEGSISTLTIQRTEQRDSAMYRCASSLVLADFLSSYNEQFFGPGTRLTVL.

This clonotype was counted at least ten times. The chain is built from TRBV7-6 and TRBJ2-4, with 8 positions matching TRBD2. After removal of 1 base from V and 0 bases from J, the junction contained 14 bases not matched to a gene. This CDR3 comprises 20 residues. Looked up from germline, CDR1 is SGHVS and CDR2 is FNYEAQ. The CDR3 DNA follows: TGTGCCAGCAGCTTAGGAGGCTGGCGGGAGGCGTCCATAGCCAAAAACATTCAGTACTTC. As protein: CASSLGGWREASIAKNIQYF.

This clonotype was counted between two and nine times. The chain uses TRBV19 and TRBJ1-1; D perhaps matches TRBD1 (6 bases). The CDR3 runs 12 residues. V was shortened by 5 bases and J by 7 bases, with 11 bases between the two germline ends. Germline V gene data show CDR1 as LNHDA and CDR2 as SQIVND (reference sequence). CDR3 protein: CASSAGTLEAFF. The CDR3 DNA reads as TGTGCCAGTAGTGCCGGGACACTTGAAGCTTTCTTT.

The sample holds a few counts of this clonotype. This rearrangement joins TRBV7-9 to TRBJ1-2; no firm D call. V was clipped by 6 bases and J by 3 bases, with 14 bases between them. The CDR3 length is 14 residues. Germline V CDR1 and CDR2: SEHNR, FQNEAQ (reference sequence). CDR3: CASSRSVWYYGYTF. The CDR3, as DNA: TGTGCCAGCAGTCGATCCGTTTGGTACTATGGCTACACCTTC. The full variable domain, in which reference TRBV7-9 and TRBJ1-2 provide the parts outside the CDR3, is DTGVSQNPRHKITKRGQNVTFRCDPISEHNRLYWYRQTLGQGPEFLTYFQNEAQLEKSRLLSDRFSAERPKGSFSTLEIQRTEQGDSAMYLCASSRSVWYYGYTFGSGTRLTVV.

This clonotype was recorded many times. The chain is built from TRBV3-1 and TRBJ2-2; tentatively, D is TRBD1 or TRBD2 (7 bases each). Germline V gene sequence: CDR1 LGHDT, CDR2 YNNKEL (reference sequence). Trimming took off 8 bases at V and 6 bases at J, with 19 bases between the two ends. This CDR3 has 15 residues. CDR3 amino acids: CASLGGGHRAGELFF. CDR3 in DNA: TGTGCCAGCCTGGGAGGGGGCCACCGGGCCGGGGAGCTGTTTTTT.

This clonotype was counted a few times. The CDR3 coding sequence is TGTGCCAGCAGCCAAGGCTTCTCGGGCCCTCGCACAGATACGCAGTATTTT. It is translated as CASSQGFSGPRTDTQYF. V and J are TRBV3-1 and TRBJ2-3; D unresolved. Germline loops: CDR1 LGHDT, CDR2 YNNKEL (reference sequence). Trimming pared 1 base from V and 1 base from J, leaving 15 bases between. The CDR3 runs 17 residues.

This clonotype was seen many times. The J gene is TRBJ1-1, the V gene TRBV7-9, with D possibly TRBD1 on 6 matching bases. Per germline, CDR1 SEHNR and CDR2 FQNEAQ (reference sequence). The CDR3 is 13 amino acids. V was pared by 6 bases and J by 4 bases, with 12 bases between. CDR3 protein: CASRKGGVTEAFF. CDR3 coding DNA: TGTGCCAGCAGGAAAGGGGGTGTCACTGAAGCTTTCTTT.